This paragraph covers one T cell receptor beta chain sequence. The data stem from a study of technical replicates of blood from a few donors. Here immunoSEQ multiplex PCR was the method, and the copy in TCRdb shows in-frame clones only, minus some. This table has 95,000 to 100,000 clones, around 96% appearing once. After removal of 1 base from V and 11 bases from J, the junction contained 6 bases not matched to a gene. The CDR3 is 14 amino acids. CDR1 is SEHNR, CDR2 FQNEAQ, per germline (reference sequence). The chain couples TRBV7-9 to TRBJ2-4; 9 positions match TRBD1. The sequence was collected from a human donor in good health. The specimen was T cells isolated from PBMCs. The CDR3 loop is CASSLDSDRGVQYF. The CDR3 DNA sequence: TGTGCCAGCAGCTTAGACTCGGACAGGGGAGTTCAGTACTTC.